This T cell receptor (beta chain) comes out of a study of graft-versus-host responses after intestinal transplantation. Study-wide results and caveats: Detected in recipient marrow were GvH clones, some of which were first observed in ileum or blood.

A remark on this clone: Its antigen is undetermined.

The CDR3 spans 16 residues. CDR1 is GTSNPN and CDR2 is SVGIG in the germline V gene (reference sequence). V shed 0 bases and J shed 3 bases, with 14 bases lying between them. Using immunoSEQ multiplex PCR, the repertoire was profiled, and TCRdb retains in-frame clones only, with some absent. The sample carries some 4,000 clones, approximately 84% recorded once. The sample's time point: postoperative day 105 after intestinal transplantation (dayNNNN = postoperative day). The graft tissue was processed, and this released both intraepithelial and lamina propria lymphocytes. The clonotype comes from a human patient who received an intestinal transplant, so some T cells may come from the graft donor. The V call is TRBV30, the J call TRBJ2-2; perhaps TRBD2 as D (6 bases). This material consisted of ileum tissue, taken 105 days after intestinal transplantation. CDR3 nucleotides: TGTGCCTGGAGTGTATCGGGACTTACTTACACCGGGGAGCTGTTTTTT. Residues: CAWSVSGLTYTGELFF.